One sample yielded the 15 T cell receptor beta chains listed below, sequenced in a study of blood T cell repertoires in COVID-19. Using immunoSEQ multiplex PCR, the repertoire was profiled, and TCRdb retains in-frame clones only, with some absent. The sample gives approximately 300,000 clones, about 85% of which show up once; approximately 5.3% is in the top ten. The sample was PBMCs or T cells enriched from blood (not recorded which). These TCRs come from a woman aged 25 to 39 who had recovered from COVID-19.

The chain couples TRBV11-2 to TRBJ2-1; 7 bases are a match to TRBD1. The germline CDR1 and CDR2 sequences are SGHAT and FQNNGV. V lost 5 bases, J lost 1 base, and 5 bases stayed unmatched. The CDR3 has 15 amino acids. CDR3 residues: CASSQDRPSYNEQFF. The CDR3 nucleotides are TGTGCCAGCAGCCAGGACAGGCCTTCCTACAATGAGCAGTTCTTC.

CDR3 amino acids: CAISGQGGNEQYF. The DNA of the CDR3 is TGTGCCATCAGTGGCCAGGGGGGCAACGAGCAGTACTTC. The rearrangement links TRBV10-3 to TRBJ2-7; perhaps TRBD1 as D (7 bases). The V gene's germline CDR1 is ENHRY and CDR2 SYGVKD. The CDR3 extends over 13 amino acids. Trimming stripped 4 bases from V and 5 bases from J, with 12 bases between.

The chain carries TRBV4-2 and TRBJ2-2; a possible D gene is TRBD1 (5 bases). CDR3 length: 16 amino acids. V was cut by 2 bases and J by 6 bases, with 16 bases left in between. Per germline, CDR1 LGHNA and CDR2 YNFKEQ. The CDR3 coding sequence is TGTGCCAGCAGCCAACTAGAAACAGGCTCTTCCGGGGAGCTGTTTTTT. Translated: CASSQLETGSSGELFF.

The CDR3 spells CASSSGQGGSPLHF. Here the CDR3 DNA reads TGTGCCAGCAGTTCCGGACAGGGAGGTTCACCCCTCCACTTT. This chain joins TRBV6-2 or TRBV6-3 and TRBJ1-6; the match to TRBD1 covers 8 bases. The CDR3 totals 14 residues. The ends lost 4 bases at V and 9 bases at J; junction bases unmatched: 5. The germline V gene has CDR1 MNHEY and CDR2 SVGEGT.

The chain recombines TRBV6-1 with TRBJ1-5; TRBD1 is a possible D gene (6 bases). CDR3 length equals 16 residues. CDR1 is MNHNS, CDR2 SASEGT, per germline. V lost 2 bases, J lost 3 bases, and 14 bases lay in between. CDR3 coding DNA: TGTGCCAGCAGTGAACTCTCCGGACAGCTCAATCAGCCCCAGCATTTT. Translated: CASSELSGQLNQPQHF.

This chain links TRBV25-1 with TRBJ2-7, with D tentatively TRBD2 (6 bases). Trimming left V 2 bases short and J 6 bases short, with 11 bases between. CDR3 length: 13 residues. CDR1 and CDR2 (germline): MGHDK, SYGVNS. The DNA for the CDR3 is TGTGCCAGCAGTGAACTGCGGGACGGCGAGCAGTACTTC. Translation gives CASSELRDGEQYF.

Worth noting for this clone: The identical CDR3 is also encoded by other nucleotide sequences in the sample. The V call is TRBV19, the J call TRBJ1-1; a weak D match, TRBD1 (5 bases). Trimming cost V 5 bases and J 4 bases, with 11 bases left between them. Germline V gene sequence: CDR1 LNHDA, CDR2 SQIVND (reference sequence). The CDR3 consists of 13 residues. The CDR3 bases are TGTGCCAGTAGTCCCCGGGGGGGCACTGAAGCTTTCTTT. Translating it yields CASSPRGGTEAFF.

The V gene is TRBV5-6, the J gene TRBJ1-5, with a weak D call TRBD1 (5 bases). In germline, CDR1 is SGHDT, CDR2 YYEEEE. The CDR3 has 14 amino acids. V was trimmed by 2 bases and J by 2 bases, leaving 8 bases between them. CDR3 bases: TGTGCCAGCAGCTTCAGGGAGGGCAATCAGCCCCAGCATTTT. Its protein product is CASSFREGNQPQHF.

The chain couples TRBV7-9 to TRBJ2-7; the match to TRBD1 covers 11 bases. Germline CDR1 reads SEHNR; CDR2 reads FQNEAQ (reference sequence). The V segment lost 10 bases and the J segment 3 bases; nucleotides outside the gene matches: 8. There are 14 residues in the CDR3. Here the CDR3 DNA reads TGTGCCACCCTACCGGGACAGGGGGTCTACGAGCAGTACTTC. It yields the protein CATLPGQGVYEQYF.

The CDR3 is CASSNSNQPQHF. CDR3 nucleotide sequence: TGTGCCAGCAGTAATAGCAATCAGCCCCAGCATTTT. The chain carries TRBV4-2 and TRBJ1-5, with unresolved D. CDR3 length: 12 amino acids. Germline-derived CDR1 and CDR2 are LGHNA and YNFKEQ. Between the trimmed V and J ends, which lost 6 bases and 0 bases, there was a span of 3 bases.

The gene calls are TRBV27 and TRBJ2-1, with TRBD1 identical over 8 bases. Germline V gene sequence: CDR1 MNHEY, CDR2 SMNVEV (reference sequence). This CDR3 contains 14 residues. The trim removed 4 bases at V and 6 bases at J, leaving 5 bases unmatched. The CDR3 sequence: CASSSLGQGNEQFF. The CDR3 nucleotides are TGTGCCAGCAGTTCCCTAGGACAGGGCAATGAGCAGTTCTTC.

The V call is TRBV6-1, the J call TRBJ1-1; D not resolved. Germline V gives CDR1 MNHNS, CDR2 SASEGT. The CDR3 runs to 13 residues. Trimming stripped 3 bases from V and 5 bases from J, with 10 bases between. CDR3 coding DNA: TGTGCCAGCAGTGATCCTGGGCGAACTGAAGCTTTCTTT. This sequence encodes CASSDPGRTEAFF.

The chain uses TRBV7-2 and TRBJ1-2, with D maybe TRBD1 (6 bases). The V and J ends lost 5 bases and 11 bases respectively, with 15 bases between them. CDR1 is SGHTA, CDR2 FQGNSA, per germline. The CDR3 is made up of 12 amino acids. CDR3 region: CASSLEGERYTF. CDR3 sequence (DNA): TGTGCCAGCAGCCTCGAGGGGGAGAGGTACACCTTC.

The rearrangement links TRBV27 to TRBJ2-5, with TRBD1 as a possible D gene (5 bases). Per germline, CDR1 MNHEY and CDR2 SMNVEV (reference sequence). Trimming removed 5 bases from V and 2 bases from J, with 12 bases in between. The CDR3 covers 14 residues. The CDR3 coding sequence is TGTGCCAGCAGTCCTGGACATTTACAAGAGACCCAGTACTTC. This sequence encodes CASSPGHLQETQYF.

V and J are TRBV30 and TRBJ2-7; D is perhaps TRBD2 (6 bases). Germline V lookup: CDR1 GTSNPN, CDR2 SVGIG (reference sequence). V lost 4 bases to trimming and J lost 6 bases, with 10 bases between them. The CDR3 is made up of 11 amino acids. In nucleotides, the CDR3 is TGTGCCTGGAAAGGAGGGGTCGAGCAGTACTTC. Encoded protein: CAWKGGVEQYF.